The present TCR beta chain was sequenced within a study of cytomegalovirus exposure and HLA in healthy donors. Regarding the study as a whole: 164 TCR beta chains were listed as cytomegalovirus-associated. Clusters of TCRs from the first cohort tended to co-occur in the approximately 130 validation repertoires (as a later analysis found).

Assay: immunoSEQ multiplex PCR; the TCRdb copy retains only in-frame clones and omits some. The sample includes 70,000 or so clones, roughly 94% seen only once; the top ten take around 1.9%. On this clone itself: Its antigen is undetermined.

The CDR3 consists of 14 residues. Germline V gives CDR1 MNHEY, CDR2 SVGAGI. V shed 6 bases and J 7 bases; nucleotides not matched to a gene: 10. The sequenced sample consisted of PBMCs. This sequence joins TRBV6-5 and TRBJ1-2; 8 nucleotides match TRBD1. The TCR was taken from a woman aged 18-30 years in good health and CMV-seropositive. DNA for the CDR3: TGTGCCAGCAGAAGACAGGGGCAACTACCTGGCTACACCTTC. Amino acids: CASRRQGQLPGYTF.